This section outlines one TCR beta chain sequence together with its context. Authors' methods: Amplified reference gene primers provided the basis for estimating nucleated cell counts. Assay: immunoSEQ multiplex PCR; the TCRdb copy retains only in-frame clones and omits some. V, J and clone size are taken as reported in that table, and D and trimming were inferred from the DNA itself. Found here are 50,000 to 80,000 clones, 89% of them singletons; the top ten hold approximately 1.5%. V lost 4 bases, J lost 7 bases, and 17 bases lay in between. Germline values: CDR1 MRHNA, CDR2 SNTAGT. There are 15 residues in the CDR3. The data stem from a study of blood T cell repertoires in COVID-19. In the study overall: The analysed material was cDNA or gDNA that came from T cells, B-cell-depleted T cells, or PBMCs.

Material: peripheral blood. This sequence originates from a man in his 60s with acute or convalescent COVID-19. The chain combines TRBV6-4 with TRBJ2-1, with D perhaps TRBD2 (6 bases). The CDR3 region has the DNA TGTGCCAGCAGTGCTAACGAGGAAGGAGGGAATGAGCAGTTCTTC. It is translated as CASSANEEGGNEQFF.